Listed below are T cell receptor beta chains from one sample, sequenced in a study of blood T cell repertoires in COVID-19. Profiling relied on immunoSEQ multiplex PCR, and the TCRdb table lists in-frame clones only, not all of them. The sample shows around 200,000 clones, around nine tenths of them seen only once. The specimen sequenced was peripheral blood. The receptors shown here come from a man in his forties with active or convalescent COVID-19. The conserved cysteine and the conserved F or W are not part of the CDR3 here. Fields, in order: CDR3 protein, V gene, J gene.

ASKDFGTVYTGELF	TRBV19	TRBJ2-2
SAETPRITEAF	TRBV29-1	TRBJ1-1
ASSPTNRAPDTQY	TRBV7-3	TRBJ2-3
ASLTNTGNYGYT	TRBV2	TRBJ1-2
ASSERQGPTQPQH	TRBV18	TRBJ1-5
SVVGQGVEQY	TRBV29-1	TRBJ2-7
ASSLSSGGSYEQY	TRBV27	TRBJ2-7
ASSLVQGNTGELF	TRBV5-6	TRBJ2-2
ASRSYLRRGLREKLF	TRBV28	TRBJ1-4
ASSIDLSPISGNTIY	TRBV19	TRBJ1-3
ASSGNGRETQY	TRBV2	TRBJ2-5
ASSQGSGGETQY	TRBV14	TRBJ2-5
ASSPLLTQGGGEQF	TRBV18	TRBJ2-1
ASSAPGQSYEQY	TRBV4-2	TRBJ2-7
ASSPRTSGVRETQY	TRBV13	TRBJ2-5
ASSIVLRVPKNIQY	TRBV19	TRBJ2-4
ASSLDLWQVNTEAF	TRBV11-3	TRBJ1-1
ASSGQGIYGYT	TRBV2	TRBJ1-2
ASSYVRTGGNYGYT	TRBV6-5	TRBJ1-2
ASSLEGTRNSPLH	TRBV7-8	TRBJ1-6
ASSWGWTGYSNQPQH	TRBV6-2/TRBV6-3	TRBJ1-5
ASSGAGGREQY	TRBV28	TRBJ2-7
ASRPGLYRDTQY	TRBV2	TRBJ2-3
ASKPGTDTQY	TRBV5-1	TRBJ2-3
ASTNAGYGYT	TRBV2	TRBJ1-2
ASSFGFQGDEAF	TRBV7-9	TRBJ1-1
ASSEAGEDGYT	TRBV6-1	TRBJ1-2
ASSLDPGGSDTQY	TRBV5-1	TRBJ2-3
ASSFSSGGSGEQY	TRBV5-4	TRBJ2-7
ASGLGTVISNQPQH	TRBV12-5	TRBJ1-5
ASRKGGLTGELF	TRBV3-1/TRBV3-2	TRBJ2-2
ASSAGYYGYT	TRBV12-3/TRBV12-4	TRBJ1-2
ASSPLLDRRDYGYT	TRBV6-2/TRBV6-3	TRBJ1-2
AWKRENAYTEAF	TRBV30	TRBJ1-1
ASSTGPGGQPQH	TRBV2	TRBJ1-5
ASSELGYNSPLH	TRBV19	TRBJ1-6
SVDFPTYQETQY	TRBV29-1	TRBJ2-5
ASSQGASGYT	TRBV3-1/TRBV3-2	TRBJ1-2
ASSLRGSYNSPLH	TRBV5-6	TRBJ1-6
ATSRVQGRWNTEAF	TRBV15	TRBJ1-1
ASSSRSTEAF	TRBV12-3/TRBV12-4	TRBJ1-1
ASSPKGGTNTEAF	TRBV9	TRBJ1-1
ASSRGGASSYNEQF	TRBV7-9	TRBJ2-1
ASSEGLAGEQY	TRBV7-7	TRBJ2-7
ASSLTGGLTGELF	TRBV6-5	TRBJ2-2